The 9 T cell receptor beta chains listed next were all sequenced from one sample in a study of neurological immune-mediated disorders. MiXCR, run by TCRdb on the 5' RACE reads, gives a single entry per CDR3 protein. The sample holds roughly 44,000 distinct CDR3 sequences, around 6% seen once. Sequenced input: CD4+ T cells from blood. The receptors come from a woman aged 40 to 50 in good health.

This clonotype was seen many times. The chain joins TRBV3-1 to TRBJ1-2, with D unclear. The CDR3 has 12 amino acids. V was shortened by 4 bases and J by 4 bases, with 7 bases between the two germline ends. CDR1 LGHDT and CDR2 YNNKEL come from the germline V gene (reference sequence). The chain's CDR3 is CASSREGYGYTF. As DNA, the CDR3 is TGTGCCAGCAGCCGGGAGGGCTATGGCTACACCTTC.

This clonotype was observed many times. In nucleotides, the CDR3 is TGTGCCAGCAGAGTCTTTGGCATCGCGAACACCGGGGAGCTGTTTTTT. This encodes CASRVFGIANTGELFF. The V call is TRBV28, the J call TRBJ2-2; D unclear. Per the germline V gene, CDR1 is MDHEN and CDR2 is SYDVKM. The ends were cut back, 6 bases at V and 0 bases at J, with 14 bases in the middle. This CDR3 is 16 amino acids long.

In its sample, this clonotype was seen many times. This chain connects TRBV28 to TRBJ2-7; D remains ambiguous. The CDR3 covers 13 residues. Germline loops: CDR1 MDHEN, CDR2 SYDVKM. V shed 4 bases and J shed 3 bases, with 10 bases lying between them. CDR3 protein: CASSYPPLYEQYF. The CDR3 DNA sequence: TGTGCCAGCAGTTACCCCCCCCTCTACGAGCAGTACTTC.

Many counts were recorded for this clonotype. The chain couples TRBV28 to TRBJ2-1; perhaps TRBD2 as D (6 bases). The CDR3 is 15 amino acids. Looked up from germline, CDR1 is MDHEN and CDR2 is SYDVKM. Trimming shortened V by 10 bases and J by 0 bases, and 16 bases separated the two germline ends. The CDR3 DNA reads as TGTGCCACTGGGAGCGGGCTAGCCTCCTACAATGAGCAGTTCTTC. Translating gives CATGSGLASYNEQFF.

This clonotype was observed many times. The chain combines TRBV5-1 with TRBJ2-3; possibly TRBD1 for D (5 bases). Between the trimmed V and J ends, which lost 5 bases and 0 bases, there was a span of 7 bases. The CDR3 covers 13 residues. Germline CDR1 is SGHRS and CDR2 is YFSETQ. The CDR3 reads CASRDISTDTQYF. The CDR3 DNA reads as TGCGCCAGCAGGGACATAAGCACAGATACGCAGTATTTT.

This clonotype was detected many times. The genes are TRBV20-1 and TRBJ1-2; D might be TRBD1 (5 bases). The ends were cut back, 7 bases at V and 1 base at J, with 13 bases in the middle. The CDR3 has 13 residues. Germline CDR1 is DFQATT and CDR2 is SNEGSKA (reference sequence). In DNA form, the CDR3 reads TGCAGTGGCAGGGTGGGGGTTAACTATGGCTACACCTTC. As protein: CSGRVGVNYGYTF.

This clonotype has a count of ten or more. V is TRBV5-1 and J is TRBJ2-1, with D tentatively TRBD2 (5 bases). This CDR3 has 13 amino acids. Between the trimmed V and J ends, which lost 2 bases and 9 bases, there was a span of 12 bases. Germline lookup yields CDR1 SGHRS and CDR2 YFSETQ. In nucleotides, the CDR3 is TGCGCCAGCAGCTTATTGGGAGAGGGTGAGCAGTTCTTC. Translating gives CASSLLGEGEQFF.

This clonotype came up many times. The chain employs TRBV20-1 and TRBJ2-1, with 7 bases that match TRBD2. Germline CDR1 reads DFQATT; CDR2 reads SNEGSKA (reference sequence). There are 14 residues in the CDR3. The V segment lost 6 bases and the J segment 0 bases; nucleotides outside the gene matches: 5. As DNA, the CDR3 is TGCAGTGCCAAGACTAGCCTCTCCTACAATGAGCAGTTCTTC. This gives the protein CSAKTSLSYNEQFF.

This clonotype was observed at least ten times. The genes are TRBV20-1 and TRBJ2-2; D uncertain. Looked up from germline, CDR1 is DFQATT and CDR2 is SNEGSKA (reference sequence). This CDR3 has 15 residues. V gave up 0 bases and J gave up 2 bases, with 10 bases separating them. In nucleotides, the CDR3 is TGCAGTGCTAGAGATATCCGCCCCAACACCGGGGAGCTGTTTTTT. It specifies CSARDIRPNTGELFF.